This T cell receptor (beta chain) was retrieved from a study of cytomegalovirus exposure and HLA in healthy donors. To note about this clone: The antigen is undetermined.

Repertoires were generated with immunoSEQ multiplex PCR, while TCRdb's copy carries only in-frame clones and drops some. The table has 170,000 or so clones, 85% seen once. CDR3 length equals 13 residues. V was shortened by 5 bases and J by 4 bases, with 10 bases between the two germline ends. Per germline, CDR1 SGHVS and CDR2 FQNEAQ. Notes on the study in general: Specificity of three CMV-associated chains for CMV antigens was verified in vitro. Accounts indicate the classifier identified cytomegalovirus status with strong specificity and sensitivity.

The TCR sequence derives from a young man in good health and CMV-seropositive. Sequencing input: PBMCs. The chain has TRBV7-8 and TRBJ2-3, with D maybe TRBD1 (5 bases). This CDR3 is CASSLAGPDTQYF. The CDR3 DNA is TGTGCCAGCAGCCTTGCAGGGCCAGATACGCAGTATTTT.